This T cell receptor (beta chain) was documented in a study of CD8+ T cells in alopecia areata. Study-level background: A regimen of oral tofacitinib, 5 to 10 mg twice daily, was given to treated patients.

Sequencing relied on a cDNA template that was reverse transcribed from extracted RNA. The table came from immunoSEQ multiplex PCR; TCRdb's copy has only in-frame clones and leaves some out. The sample records 150,000 or so clones, over 70% being singletons. V lost 6 bases, J lost 2 bases, and 28 bases lay in between. This CDR3 has 19 amino acids. The germline V gene has CDR1 SNHLY and CDR2 FYNNEI. Researchers picked out CD4+ and CD8+ T cells from PBMCs by sorting. This clonotype originated in a human donor with alopecia areata. The rearrangement links TRBV2 to TRBJ1-2; D perhaps matches TRBD1 (5 bases). The specimen was CD8+ T cells sorted from blood, collected at week 0. CDR3 protein: CASSATSMDPPEGNYGYTF. The CDR3 nucleotides read TGTGCCAGCAGCGCGACTTCCATGGACCCCCCGGAGGGGAACTATGGCTACACCTTC.